The T cell receptor (beta chain) described here comes from a study of early stage breast cancer tumors. Germline CDR1 and CDR2: LNHDA and SQIVND (reference sequence). V was pared by 2 bases and J by 3 bases, with 7 bases of the junction left unmatched. The length of the CDR3 is 16 residues. The repertoire was sequenced with immunoSEQ multiplex PCR; TCRdb's copy has only in-frame clones and lacks some. The sample lists 23,000 or so clones; roughly 64% were seen once. The clonotype comes from a person between 55 and 69 years old with breast cancer. The chain employs TRBV19 and TRBJ1-2, with TRBD1 matching 9 bases. Sample: breast tumor tissue. CDR3 coding DNA: TGTGCCAGTAGTATACTCTCCGGGACAGGGCACTATGGCTACACCTTC. It is translated as CASSILSGTGHYGYTF.